Sequencing of this TCR beta chain was carried out in a study of human T cells and chemical hapten exposure. Study overall: Throughout a study of roughly 5.5 months, patients underwent weekly scalp administration of diphenylcyclopropenone doses.

Findings of the study overall: Every donor had alopecia, and their immune response may therefore differ from healthy people's.

Points on this clonotype: The antigen remains undetermined.

After removal of 5 bases from V and 0 bases from J, the junction contained 4 bases not matched to a gene. The length of the CDR3 is 15 residues. Germline-derived CDR1 and CDR2 are MNHNY and SVGAGI (reference sequence). Time point indicated: pre-sensitization, week 0. Treatment defined: therapeutic diphenylcyclopropenone sensitization with weekly scalp DPC. Patients had alopecia, were aged 18 to 70, and were not pregnant. Original methodology: Across samples, TCR counts had a median of about 93,000 and ranged from about 23,224 to 700,000. A single record per CDR3 protein comes from TCRdb applying MiXCR to the RACE reads. The V and J calls and clone size are TCRdb's, not the authors'. The sample yields about 120,000 distinct CDR3 sequences, approximately 13% seen once.

This specimen consisted of whole blood, obtained in connection with sensitization to the hapten diphenylcyclopropenone (DPC). This clonotype originated in a woman aged 18-29 years with alopecia areata. Some clones in this sample may be carry-over from other donors' samples. The chain couples TRBV6-6 to TRBJ2-3; 8 positions match TRBD2. DNA for the CDR3: TGTGCCAGCAGTCCGCGGGGGGCTAGCACAGATACGCAGTATTTT. The encoded protein is CASSPRGASTDTQYF.